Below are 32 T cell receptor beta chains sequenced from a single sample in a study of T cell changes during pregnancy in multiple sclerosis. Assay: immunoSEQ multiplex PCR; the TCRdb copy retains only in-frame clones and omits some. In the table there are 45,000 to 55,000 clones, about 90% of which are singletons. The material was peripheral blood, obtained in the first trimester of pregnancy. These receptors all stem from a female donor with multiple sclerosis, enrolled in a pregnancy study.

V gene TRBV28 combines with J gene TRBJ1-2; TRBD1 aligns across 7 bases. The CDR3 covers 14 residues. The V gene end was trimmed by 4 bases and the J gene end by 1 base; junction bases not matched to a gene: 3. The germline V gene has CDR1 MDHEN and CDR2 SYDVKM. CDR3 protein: CASSWDRNNYGYTF. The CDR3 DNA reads TGTGCCAGCAGTTGGGACAGAAATAACTATGGCTACACCTTC.

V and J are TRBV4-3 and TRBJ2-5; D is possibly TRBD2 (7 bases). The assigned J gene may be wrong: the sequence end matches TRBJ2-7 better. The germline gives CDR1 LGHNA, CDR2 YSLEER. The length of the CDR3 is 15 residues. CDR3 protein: CASSQRRGGMYEQYF. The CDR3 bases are TGCGCCAGCAGCCAACGGAGGGGGGGCATGTACGAGCAGTACTTC.

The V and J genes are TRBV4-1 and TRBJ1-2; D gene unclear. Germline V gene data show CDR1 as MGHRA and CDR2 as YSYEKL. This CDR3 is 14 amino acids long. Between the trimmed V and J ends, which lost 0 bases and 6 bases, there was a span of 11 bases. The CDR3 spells CASSQDGGNHGYTF. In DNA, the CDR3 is TGCGCCAGCAGCCAAGACGGAGGGAATCATGGCTACACCTTC.

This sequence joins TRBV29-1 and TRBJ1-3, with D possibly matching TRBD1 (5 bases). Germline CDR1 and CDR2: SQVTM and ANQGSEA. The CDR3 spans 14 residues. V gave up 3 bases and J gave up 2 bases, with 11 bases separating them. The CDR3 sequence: CSVELAGTGNTIYF. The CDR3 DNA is TGCAGCGTTGAGCTGGCAGGGACTGGAAACACCATATATTTT.

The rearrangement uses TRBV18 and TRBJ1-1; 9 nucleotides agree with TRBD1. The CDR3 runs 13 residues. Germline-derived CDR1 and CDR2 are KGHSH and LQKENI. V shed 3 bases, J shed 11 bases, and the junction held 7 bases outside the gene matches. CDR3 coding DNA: TGTGCCAGCTCACCGGGGGGGACAGGGAAGGCTTTCTTT. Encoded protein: CASSPGGTGKAFF.

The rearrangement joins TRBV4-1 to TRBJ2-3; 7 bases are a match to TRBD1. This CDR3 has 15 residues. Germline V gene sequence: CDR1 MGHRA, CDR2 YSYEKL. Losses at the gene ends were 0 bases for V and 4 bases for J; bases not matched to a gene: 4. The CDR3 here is CASSQDGTASDTQYF. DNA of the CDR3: TGCGCCAGCAGCCAAGATGGGACAGCCTCAGATACGCAGTATTTT.

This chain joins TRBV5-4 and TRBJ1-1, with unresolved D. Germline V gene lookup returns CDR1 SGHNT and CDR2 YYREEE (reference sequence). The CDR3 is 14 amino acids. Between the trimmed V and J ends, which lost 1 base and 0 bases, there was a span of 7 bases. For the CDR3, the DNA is TGTGCCAGCAGCTTGTCGGGTCTGAACACTGAAGCTTTCTTT. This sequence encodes CASSLSGLNTEAFF.

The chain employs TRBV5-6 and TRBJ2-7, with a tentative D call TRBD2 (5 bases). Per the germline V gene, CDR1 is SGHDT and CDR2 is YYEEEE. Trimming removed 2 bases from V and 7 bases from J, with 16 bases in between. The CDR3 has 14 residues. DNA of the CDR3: TGTGCCAGCAGCTTCCTTGGACCCACGGGAGAGCAGTACTTC. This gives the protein CASSFLGPTGEQYF.

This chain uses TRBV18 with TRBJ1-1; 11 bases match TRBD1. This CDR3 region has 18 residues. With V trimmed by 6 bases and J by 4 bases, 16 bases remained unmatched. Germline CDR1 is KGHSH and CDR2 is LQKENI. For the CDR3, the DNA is TGTGCCAGCTCGAAACAAGCAGCCGGACAGGGGGCTGTCACTGAAGCTTTCTTT. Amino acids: CASSKQAAGQGAVTEAFF.

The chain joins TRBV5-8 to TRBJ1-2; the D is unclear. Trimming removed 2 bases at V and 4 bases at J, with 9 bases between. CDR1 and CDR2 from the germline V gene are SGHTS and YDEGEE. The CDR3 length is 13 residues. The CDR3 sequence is CASSFGDLYGYTF. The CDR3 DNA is TGTGCCAGCAGCTTTGGAGACCTCTATGGCTACACCTTC. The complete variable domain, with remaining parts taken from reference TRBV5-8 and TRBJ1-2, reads EAGVTQSPTHLIKTRGQQATLRCSPISGHTSVYWYQQALGLGLQFLLWYDEGEERNRGNFPPRFSGRQFPNYSSELNVNALELEDSALYLCASSFGDLYGYTFGSGTRLTVV.

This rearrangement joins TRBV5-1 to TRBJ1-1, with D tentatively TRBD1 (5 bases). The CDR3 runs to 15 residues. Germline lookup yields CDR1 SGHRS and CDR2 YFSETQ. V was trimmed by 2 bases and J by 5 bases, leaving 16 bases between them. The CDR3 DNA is TGCGCCAGCAGCTTCAAGGCCCCCGGGGGGACTGAAGCTTTCTTT. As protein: CASSFKAPGGTEAFF.

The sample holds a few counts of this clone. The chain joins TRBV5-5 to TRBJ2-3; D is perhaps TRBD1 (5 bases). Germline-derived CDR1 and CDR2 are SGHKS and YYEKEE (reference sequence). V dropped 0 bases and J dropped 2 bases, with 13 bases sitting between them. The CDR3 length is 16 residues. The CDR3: CASSLGRTGTTDTQYF. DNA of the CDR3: TGTGCCAGCAGCTTGGGGCGCACAGGAACCACAGATACGCAGTATTTT.

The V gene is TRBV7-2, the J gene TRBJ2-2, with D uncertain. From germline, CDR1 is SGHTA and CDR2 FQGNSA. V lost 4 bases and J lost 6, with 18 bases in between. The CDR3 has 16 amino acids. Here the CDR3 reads CASSSYGQSFAGELFF. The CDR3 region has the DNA TGTGCCAGCAGCTCCTATGGGCAGTCGTTCGCCGGGGAGCTGTTTTTT.

The CDR3 DNA sequence: TGTGCCAGCAGTTACCGGGACAGGGGGCAGACAGATACGCAGTATTTT. This sequence encodes CASSYRDRGQTDTQYF. The V gene is TRBV6-6, the J gene TRBJ2-3; TRBD1 matches at 12 bases. V was pared by 2 bases and J by 3 bases, with 3 bases of the junction left unmatched. The CDR3 runs 16 residues. Germline CDR1 reads MNHNY; CDR2 reads SVGAGI (reference sequence).

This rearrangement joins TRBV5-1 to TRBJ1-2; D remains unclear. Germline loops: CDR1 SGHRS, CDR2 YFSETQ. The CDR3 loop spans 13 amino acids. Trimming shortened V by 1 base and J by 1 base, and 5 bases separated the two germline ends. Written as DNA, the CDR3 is TGCGCCAGCAGCTTGTCGGTTAACTATGGCTACACCTTC. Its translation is CASSLSVNYGYTF.

CDR3 DNA sequence: TGTGCCAGTAGTATCGTGCAGGGCGGTTTGGAGACCCAGTACTTC. Amino acid sequence: CASSIVQGGLETQYF. The gene calls are TRBV19 and TRBJ2-5, with D possibly TRBD1 on 5 matching bases. The CDR3 is made up of 15 amino acids. Trimming took off 3 bases at V and 5 bases at J, with 16 bases between the two ends. CDR1 and CDR2 from the germline V gene are LNHDA and SQIVND (reference sequence).

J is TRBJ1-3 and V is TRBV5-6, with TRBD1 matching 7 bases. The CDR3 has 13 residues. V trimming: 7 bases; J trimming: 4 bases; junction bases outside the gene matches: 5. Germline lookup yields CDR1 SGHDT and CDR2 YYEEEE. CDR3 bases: TGTGCCAGCGGAACAGGGGACGGAAACACCATATATTTT. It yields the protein CASGTGDGNTIYF.

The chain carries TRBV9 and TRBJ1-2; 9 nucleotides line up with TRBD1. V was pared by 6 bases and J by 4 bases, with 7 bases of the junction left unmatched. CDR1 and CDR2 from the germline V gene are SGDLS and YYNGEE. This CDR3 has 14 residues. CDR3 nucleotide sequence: TGTGCCAGCACCCGGACAGGGGCCCCCTATGGCTACACCTTC. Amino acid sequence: CASTRTGAPYGYTF. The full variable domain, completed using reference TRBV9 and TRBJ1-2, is DSGVTQTPKHLITATGQRVTLRCSPRSGDLSVYWYQQSLDQGLQFLIQYYNGEERAKGNILERFSAQQFPDLHSELNLSSLELGDSALYFCASTRTGAPYGYTFGSGTRLTVV.

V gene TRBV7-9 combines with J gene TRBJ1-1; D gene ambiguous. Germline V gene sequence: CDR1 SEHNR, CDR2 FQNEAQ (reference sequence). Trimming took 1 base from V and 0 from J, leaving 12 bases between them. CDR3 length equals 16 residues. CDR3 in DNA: TGTGCCAGCAGCTTAGATTATTTACTCATGAACACTGAAGCTTTCTTT. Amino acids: CASSLDYLLMNTEAFF.

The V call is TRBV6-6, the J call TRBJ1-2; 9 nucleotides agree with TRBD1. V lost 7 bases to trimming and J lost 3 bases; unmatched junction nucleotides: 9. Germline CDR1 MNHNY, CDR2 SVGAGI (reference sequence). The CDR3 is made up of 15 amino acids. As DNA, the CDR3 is TGTGCCAGCACGAGGGGACAGGGACAGGACTATGGCTACACCTTC. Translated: CASTRGQGQDYGYTF.

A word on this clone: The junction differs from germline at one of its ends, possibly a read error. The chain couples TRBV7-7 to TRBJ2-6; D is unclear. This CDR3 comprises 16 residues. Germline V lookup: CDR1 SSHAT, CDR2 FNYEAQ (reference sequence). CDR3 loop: CASSADTFSGANVLTF. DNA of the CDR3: TGTGCTAGCAGCGCCGACACCTTTTCTGGGGCCAACGTCCTGACTTTC.

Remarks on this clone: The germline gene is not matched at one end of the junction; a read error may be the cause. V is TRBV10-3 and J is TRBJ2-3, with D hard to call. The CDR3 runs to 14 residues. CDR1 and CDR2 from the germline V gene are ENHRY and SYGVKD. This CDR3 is CVISESVGTDTQYF. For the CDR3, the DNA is TGTGTCATCAGTGAGTCTGTAGGCACAGATACGCAGTATTTT.

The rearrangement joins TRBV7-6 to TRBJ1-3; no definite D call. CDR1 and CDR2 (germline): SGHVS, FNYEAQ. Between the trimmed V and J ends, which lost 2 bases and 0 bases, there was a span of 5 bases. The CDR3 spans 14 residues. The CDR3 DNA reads TGTGCCAGCAGCTTATTTAACTCTGGAAACACCATATATTTT. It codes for CASSLFNSGNTIYF.

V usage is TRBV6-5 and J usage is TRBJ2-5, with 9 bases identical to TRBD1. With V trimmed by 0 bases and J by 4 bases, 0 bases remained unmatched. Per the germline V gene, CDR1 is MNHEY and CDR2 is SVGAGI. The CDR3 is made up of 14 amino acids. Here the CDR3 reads CASSYSTGGETQYF. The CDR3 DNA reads TGTGCCAGCAGTTACTCGACAGGGGGAGAGACCCAGTACTTC.

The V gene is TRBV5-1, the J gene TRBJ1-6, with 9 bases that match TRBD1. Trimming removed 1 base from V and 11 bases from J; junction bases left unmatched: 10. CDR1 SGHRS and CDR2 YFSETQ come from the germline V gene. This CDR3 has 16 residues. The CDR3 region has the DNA TGCGCCAGCAGCTTGAGGTCTGGGGACAGGGCGGCACCCCTCCACTTT. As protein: CASSLRSGDRAAPLHF.

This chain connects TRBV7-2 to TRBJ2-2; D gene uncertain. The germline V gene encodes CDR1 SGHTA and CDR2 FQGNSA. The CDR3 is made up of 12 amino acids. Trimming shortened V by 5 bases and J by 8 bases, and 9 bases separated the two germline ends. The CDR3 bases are TGTGCCAGCAGCCCGGTGAGAGGGGAGCTGTTTTTT. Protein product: CASSPVRGELFF.

CDR3 nucleotide sequence: TGCGCCAGCAGCTCATCCTTGGCCGGAGGGTCTGAAGCTTTCTTT. Encoded protein: CASSSSLAGGSEAFF. The genes are TRBV5-1 and TRBJ1-1; no clear D gene. The CDR3 totals 15 residues. Germline CDR1 reads SGHRS; CDR2 reads YFSETQ. Trimming pared 3 bases from V and 6 bases from J, leaving 18 bases between.

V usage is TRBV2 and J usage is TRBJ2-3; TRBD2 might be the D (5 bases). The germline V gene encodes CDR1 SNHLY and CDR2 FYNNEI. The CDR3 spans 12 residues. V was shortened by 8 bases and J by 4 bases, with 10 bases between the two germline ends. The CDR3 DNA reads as TGTGCCAGCGGCCGGGGTGCAGATACGCAGTATTTT. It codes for CASGRGADTQYF.

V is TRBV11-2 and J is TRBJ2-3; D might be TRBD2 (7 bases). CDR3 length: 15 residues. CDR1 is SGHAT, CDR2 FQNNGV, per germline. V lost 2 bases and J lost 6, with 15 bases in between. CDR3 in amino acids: CASSLSGTSGDTQYF. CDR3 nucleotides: TGTGCCAGCAGCTTAAGCGGGACATCAGGTGATACGCAGTATTTT.

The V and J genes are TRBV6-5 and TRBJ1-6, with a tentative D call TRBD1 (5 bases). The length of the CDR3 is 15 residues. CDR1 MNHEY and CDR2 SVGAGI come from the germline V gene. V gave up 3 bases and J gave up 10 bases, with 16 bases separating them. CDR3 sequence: CASSYSGPWGSPLHF. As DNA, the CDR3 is TGTGCCAGCAGTTATTCCGGGCCTTGGGGCTCACCCCTCCACTTT.

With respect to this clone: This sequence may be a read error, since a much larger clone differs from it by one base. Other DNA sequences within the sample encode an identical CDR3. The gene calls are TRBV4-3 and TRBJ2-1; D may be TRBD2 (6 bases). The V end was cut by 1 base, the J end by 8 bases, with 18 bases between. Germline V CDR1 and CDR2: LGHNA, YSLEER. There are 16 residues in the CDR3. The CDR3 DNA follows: TGCGCCAGCAGCCAAGGGCGGGACCTTAGTCTCGATGAGCAGTTCTTC. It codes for CASSQGRDLSLDEQFF.

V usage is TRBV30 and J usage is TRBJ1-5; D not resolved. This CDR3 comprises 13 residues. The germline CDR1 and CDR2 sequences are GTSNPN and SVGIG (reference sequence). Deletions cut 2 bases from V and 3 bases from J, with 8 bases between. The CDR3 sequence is CAWSITDNQPQHF. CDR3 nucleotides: TGTGCCTGGAGTATAACAGACAATCAGCCCCAGCATTTT. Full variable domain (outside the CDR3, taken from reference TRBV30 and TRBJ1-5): SQTIHQWPATLVQPVGSPLSLECTVEGTSNPNLYWYRQAAGRGLQLLFYSVGIGQISSEVPQNLSASRPQDRQFILSSKKLLLSDSGFYLCAWSITDNQPQHFGDGTRLSIL.